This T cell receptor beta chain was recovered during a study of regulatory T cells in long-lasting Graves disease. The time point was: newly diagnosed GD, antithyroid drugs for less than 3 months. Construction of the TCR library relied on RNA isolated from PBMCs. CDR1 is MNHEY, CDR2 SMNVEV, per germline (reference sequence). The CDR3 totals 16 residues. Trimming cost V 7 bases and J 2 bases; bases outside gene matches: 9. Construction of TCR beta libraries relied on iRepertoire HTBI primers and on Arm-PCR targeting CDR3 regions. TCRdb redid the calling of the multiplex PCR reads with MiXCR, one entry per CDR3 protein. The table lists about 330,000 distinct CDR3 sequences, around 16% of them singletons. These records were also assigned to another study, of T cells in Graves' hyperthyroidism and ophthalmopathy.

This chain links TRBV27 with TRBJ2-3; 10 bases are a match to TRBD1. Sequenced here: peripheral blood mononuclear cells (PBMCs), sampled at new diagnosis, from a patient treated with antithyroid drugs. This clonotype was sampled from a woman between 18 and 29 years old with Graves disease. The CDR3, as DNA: TGTGCCAGCAACCTAGGAGGGACAGGGGTCACAGATACGCAGTATTTT. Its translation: CASNLGGTGVTDTQYF.